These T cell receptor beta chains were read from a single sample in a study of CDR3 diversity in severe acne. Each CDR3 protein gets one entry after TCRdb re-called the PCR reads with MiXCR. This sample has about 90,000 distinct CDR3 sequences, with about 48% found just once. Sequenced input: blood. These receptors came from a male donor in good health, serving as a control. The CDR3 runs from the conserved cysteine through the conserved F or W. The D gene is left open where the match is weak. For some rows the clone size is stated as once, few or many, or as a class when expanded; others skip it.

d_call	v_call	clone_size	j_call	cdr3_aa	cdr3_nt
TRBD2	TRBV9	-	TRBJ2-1	CASSPTGGGGVDEQFF	TGTGCCAGCAGCCCAACCGGGGGGGGGGGAGTGGATGAGCAGTTCTTC
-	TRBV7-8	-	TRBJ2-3	CASSLAASVGTDTQYF	TGTGCCAGCAGCTTAGCGGCTAGCGTGGGGACAGATACGCAGTATTTT
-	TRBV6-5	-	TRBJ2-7	CASSTGGSSSYEQYF	TGTGCCAGCAGTACGGGCGGGTCCAGCTCCTACGAGCAGTACTTC
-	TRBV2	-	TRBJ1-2	CASSEDWSSTTSNYGYTF	TGTGCCAGCAGTGAAGATTGGAGCAGTACCACTTCTAACTATGGCTACACCTTC
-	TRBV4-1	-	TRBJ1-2	CASSQGTGFYYGYTF	TGCGCCAGCAGCCAGGGCACAGGGTTCTATTATGGCTACACCTTC
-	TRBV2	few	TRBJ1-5	CASSEAHRPQHF	TGTGCCAGCAGTGAAGCGCATAGGCCCCAGCATTTT
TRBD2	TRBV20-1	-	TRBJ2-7	CSIPEGLAYEQYF	TGCAGTATCCCCGAGGGACTAGCCTACGAGCAGTACTTC
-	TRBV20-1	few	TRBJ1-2	CSAKKTGFYGYTF	TGCAGTGCTAAAAAAACAGGGTTCTATGGCTACACCTTC
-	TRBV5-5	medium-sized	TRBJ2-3	CASSSQGQRTDTQYF	TGTGCCAGCAGCTCCCAAGGACAGCGCACAGATACGCAGTATTTT
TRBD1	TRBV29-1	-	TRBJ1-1	CSVVRQRQGETFF	TGCAGCGTTGTCCGACAAAGACAGGGAGAAACTTTCTTT
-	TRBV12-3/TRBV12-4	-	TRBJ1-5	CASSSGAGQPQHF	TGTGCCAGCTCGTCGGGGGCCGGTCAGCCCCAGCATTTT
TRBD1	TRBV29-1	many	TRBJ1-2	CSVMGQGADGYTF	TGCAGCGTCATGGGACAGGGGGCGGATGGCTACACCTTC
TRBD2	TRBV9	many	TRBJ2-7	CASSVVSSGGPSEQYF	TGTGCCAGCAGCGTAGTATCGTCGGGAGGGCCCTCCGAGCAGTACTTC
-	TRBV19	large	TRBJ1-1	CASSMPGVNTEAFF	TGTGCCAGTAGTATGCCCGGGGTGAACACTGAAGCTTTCTTT
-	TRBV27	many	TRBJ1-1	CASSLYGAPTADIMNTEAFF	TGTGCCAGCAGTTTATATGGGGCCCCCACAGCAGACATCATGAACACTGAAGCTTTCTTT
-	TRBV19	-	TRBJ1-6	CASSLYRRVGYNSPLHF	TGTGCCAGTAGTCTATATAGGAGGGTGGGGTATAATTCACCCCTCCACTTT
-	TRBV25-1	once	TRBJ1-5	CASRLRRAGTSQHF	TGTGCCAGCAGGTTACGTAGGGCGGGGACGTCCCAGCATTTT
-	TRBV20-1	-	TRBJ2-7	CSAATVSTDTQYF	TGCAGTGCCGCGACAGTCTCCACAGATACGCAGTACTTC
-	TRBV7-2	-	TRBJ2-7	CASRERSSYGQYF	TGTGCCAGCAGGGAGCGGAGCTCCTACGGGCAGTACTTC
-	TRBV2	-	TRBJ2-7	CASKLAYYGQYF	TGTGCCAGCAAACTCGCATACTACGGGCAGTACTTC
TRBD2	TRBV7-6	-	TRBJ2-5	CASSLGSERGEETQYF	TGTGCCAGCAGCTTAGGATCGGAACGGGGGGAAGAGACCCAGTACTTC
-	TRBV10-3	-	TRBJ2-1	CAIGPTYNEQFF	TGTGCCATCGGACCAACCTACAATGAGCAGTTCTTC
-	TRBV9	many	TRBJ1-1	CASTTGLGNTEAFF	TGTGCCAGTACAACAGGGTTGGGGAACACTGAAGCTTTCTTT
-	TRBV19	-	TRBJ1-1	CASSRDGSPPKAFF	TGTGCCAGTAGCAGGGACGGGTCCCCCCCAAAAGCTTTCTTT
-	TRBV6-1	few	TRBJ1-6	CASSWTADHNSPLHF	TGTGCCAGCAGTTGGACAGCTGACCATAATTCACCCCTCCACTTT
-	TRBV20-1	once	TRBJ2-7	CSARKGASYEQYF	TGCAGTGCTAGAAAGGGAGCCTCGTACGAGCAGTACTTC
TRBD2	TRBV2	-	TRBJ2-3	CASSAGLAGITDTQYF	TGTGCCAGCAGTGCTGGACTAGCGGGTATCACAGATACGCAGTATTTT
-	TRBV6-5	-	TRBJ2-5	CASSYAGSERETQYF	TGTGCCAGCAGTTACGCTGGGAGTGAGAGGGAGACCCAGTACTTC
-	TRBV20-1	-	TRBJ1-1	CSAREGGAPRAFF	TGCAGTGCTAGAGAGGGAGGGGCCCCGCGTGCTTTCTTT